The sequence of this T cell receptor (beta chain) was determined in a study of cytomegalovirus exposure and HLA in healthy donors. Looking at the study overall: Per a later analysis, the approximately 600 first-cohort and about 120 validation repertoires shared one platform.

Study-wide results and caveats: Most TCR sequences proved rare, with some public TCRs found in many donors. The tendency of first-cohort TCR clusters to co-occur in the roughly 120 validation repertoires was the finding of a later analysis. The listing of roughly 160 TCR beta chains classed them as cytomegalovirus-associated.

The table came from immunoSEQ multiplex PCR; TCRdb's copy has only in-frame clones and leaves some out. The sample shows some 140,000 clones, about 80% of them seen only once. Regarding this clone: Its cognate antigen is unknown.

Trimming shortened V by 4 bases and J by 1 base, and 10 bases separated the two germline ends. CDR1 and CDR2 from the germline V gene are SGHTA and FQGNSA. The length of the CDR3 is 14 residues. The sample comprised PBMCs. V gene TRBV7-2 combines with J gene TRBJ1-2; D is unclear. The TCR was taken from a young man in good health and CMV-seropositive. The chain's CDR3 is CASSSPRVNYGYTF. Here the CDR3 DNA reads TGTGCCAGCAGCTCCCCACGGGTTAACTATGGCTACACCTTC.